This TCR beta chain was observed in a study of cytomegalovirus exposure and HLA in healthy donors (TCRdb year 2017). Turning to the overall study: In an earlier analysis of 587 of the donors, 276 Gb of sequence data and roughly 100 million unique TCR beta sequences from about 180 million T cells were reported. HLA typing covered class I and class II loci at four-digit resolution. The number of typed donors differed by locus: roughly 629-640 for A, B, C, DRB1 and DQB1; some 500 for DQA1; 606 for DPA1; and roughly 490 for DPB1. Because of strong linkage in the cohort, roughly five DR-DQ haplotypes were treated as single units for association and clustering. The genetic ancestry cluster associated with self-reported Caucasian donors included around 76% of the approximately 430 genotyped donors. The aim of the study was to test whether cataloging public T cell receptors could identify signatures of past pathogen exposure. To predict cytomegalovirus infection status, the study combined high-throughput TCR immunosequencing, statistical association of individual TCRs with disease status, and machine learning. To study patterns of TCR occurrence, a later analysis re-analyzed previously published TCR beta repertoires from 500 to 850 donors and added high-resolution HLA genotyping. The T cell repertoires of several hundred subjects were profiled by immunosequencing and related to cytomegalovirus serostatus. A separate validation cohort of 100 to 150 different subjects was used in addition to the roughly 640-subject first cohort. In an earlier analysis of around 540 of the donors, high-throughput TCR beta sequencing was used to judge whether each TCR beta V gene segment behaved as functional or pseudogenic. All discovery cohort repertoires had been generated on a single sequencing platform. Genome-wide SNP genotypes for about 55% of the 666 donors were used in a later genetic analysis, which treated that subset as a discovery cohort. Alongside the repertoire data, information on donor age, sex, ethnicity and CMV serostatus was compiled. Across roughly 420 genotyped donors of the cohort, an average of approximately 220,000 unique TCR beta nucleotide sequences per donor were sequenced, and 15% to 20% of those sequences were non-productive. In the later analysis, no new phenotypic data were used to find candidate immune exposures; instead, reliance was placed on TCR beta sequences and their occurrence across donors. Roughly 310 gigabases of sequencing data and approximately 85 million unique TCR sequences were included in an early release covering roughly 600 HLA-typed donors. On the study overall, not on this receptor specifically: Roughly uniform sequencing depth across donors was assumed in presence/absence analyses, although this assumption may not hold. In a later genetic analysis, a missense DCLRE1C variant was associated with V-gene and J-gene trimming of TCR beta chains, and the association was replicated in an independent cohort. For the cohort, immune exposure information was limited to CMV serostatus. A further reported finding was that TCR beta sequences accurately predicted the HLA-A and HLA-B alleles for most subjects in the first cohort. In a later analysis, the rate of TCR association differed among HLA loci, with DRB1 alleles having the most associated TCRs and HLA-C alleles having the fewest. In vitro tests confirmed that a few of the cytomegalovirus-associated TCR beta chains recognize cytomegalovirus antigens. A later genetic analysis reported fewer N-insertions in productive TCRs among donors in an Asian-associated ancestry cluster than the approximately 670-donor mean. Strong co-occurrence of HLA alleles, especially DR and DQ, made assigning TCR associations to individual alleles difficult. Correlated functional status among segregating V segments might be attributable to linkage disequilibrium, but an unknown experimental factor could not be ruled out. In a later analysis, most CMV-associated TCR beta chains were found to appear HLA-restricted, with HLA associations seemingly driven largely by CMV exposure. Broadly in line with IMGT annotations, most TCR beta V segments showed up in productive rearrangements about 87% or about 30% of the time in an earlier analysis of a few hundred of the donors. It was suggested by the authors that the approach could potentially be generalized to other disease states and immunological phenotypes. In a later analysis, HLA-associated TCR beta chains showed more clonal expansion and lower generation probabilities than non-associated chains that were equally common. This cohort had only TCR beta chains sequenced, and the lack of alpha or paired-chain data limited which features could be detected. A group of highly shared sequence variants was considered likely to be a technical artifact of the sequencing pipeline. Cytomegalovirus status was reported to be diagnosed by the classifier with high specificity and sensitivity in both the original and validation cohorts. In a later analysis, several top co-occurrence clusters were reported to appear linked to parvovirus B19, influenza, CMV and Epstein-Barr virus. At a false discovery rate of 0.05, a later analysis linked 15,000 to 20,000 TCR beta sequences to specific HLA alleles. Because counts were too low, some 17 rarely observed V segments, including chromosome 9 orphons, were left out of the earlier analysis of several hundred of the donors. HLA typing was unavailable for some donors at each locus, so association tests used only the typed subset. The study gave a list of 150 to 200 TCR beta chains associated with cytomegalovirus. Across donors, most TCR sequences were observed very rarely, whereas some public TCRs were present in many individuals.

Notes on this clone: Its antigen is still unknown. Per-base quality was not reported, and no clone a single base away is much larger than it.

In total, 500 to 700 healthy bone marrow donors made up the cohort. Cohort members were all nominally healthy when sampled, although unrecorded immune exposures were likely present. The donor tested CMV seropositive, placing the donor among the 290 or so seropositive members of the cohort. A peripheral blood sample was collected from each donor, and TCR beta sequencing was performed on peripheral blood mononuclear cells. The Qiagen DNeasy Blood Extraction Kit was used to extract genomic DNA from the blood cell samples. The library was built by means of the immunoSEQ multiplex PCR assay. For the multiplex PCR, a mixture combining 60 forward primers for TCR Vbeta segments and 13 reverse primers for TCR Jbeta segments was used. Amplification of the CDR3 region of rearranged TCR beta genes was performed with a multiplex PCR assay on genomic DNA. The Illumina HiSeq System was used to sequence the amplified TCR beta libraries as 87-base-pair reads. As for how the authors treated the data: A later analysis counted some 80 million unique TCR beta chains across the 640 or so repertoires, and 10 million to 11 million of these chains were shared by at least two donors. Raw reads were error-corrected and collapsed into unique sequences with a nearest-neighbor algorithm that merged closely related sequences to remove PCR and sequencing errors. To assign V, D and J gene segments, CDR3 sequences were aligned to IMGT reference sequences. Each retained sequence needed at least a six-nucleotide match to both a V gene segment and a J gene segment. A rearrangement was called productive if the CDR3 had no stop codons and remained in frame with V and J, and every other rearrangement was called non-productive. Following IMGT convention, CDR3 was defined as the stretch from the second conserved V-encoded cysteine to the conserved J-encoded phenylalanine. Sequences without an unambiguous match to a single V gene segment were excluded from the earlier analysis of 450 to 650 of the donors. In an earlier analysis of 587 of the donors, V segments were called functional above 56.7% productive rearrangements and were called segregating when the between-donor standard deviation exceeded 5%. A statistical classification framework was developed to diagnose cytomegalovirus status using the catalog of TCR beta chain sequences. V and J gene assignment, in a later analysis, came from comparing TCR nucleotide sequences with IMGT/GENE-DB human TR gene sequences. Using the TCRdist pipeline, a later analysis assigned CDR3 sequences along with most-parsimonious VDJ recombination scenarios. In a later analysis, each TCR beta chain was defined by its CDR3 amino acid sequence together with its V-gene family, and reads lacking a unique V-gene family were excluded. A later analysis removed 600 or so highly shared, low-generation-probability nucleotide sequences to deal with suspected cross-contamination and a sequencing artifact. In a later analysis, a clonal expansion index was calculated for each public chain from normalized within-repertoire ranks of inferred template counts. A later analysis computed generation probabilities with a VDJ recombination model fitted to out-of-frame rearrangements, and checked the results against IGoR. In a later analysis, hypergeometric tests were used to score TCR-TCR, TCR-HLA and TCR-CMV co-occurrence, with a repertoire-size bias correction applied to TCR pairs. A later analysis estimated false discovery rates by permuting HLA or CMV assignments 20 times. A later analysis grouped co-occurring TCRs with DBSCAN, adding TCRdist sequence similarity when clustering within HLA-allele-positive subsets. Repertoires with fewer than 30,000 or more than 120,000 public chains, plus five repertoires with anomalous nucleotide sharing, were excluded from co-occurrence clustering. The clones in this table, taken by TCRdb from immuneACCESS, are in-frame only. Not every clone is retained; where verified, under half of the shortfall comes from an unresolved V gene, and the cause of the rest is unknown. From that table come the V and J calls and clone size; the DNA was used to work out D and trimming. The sample includes 100,000 to 150,000 clones, with over 60% observed a single time. The top ten constitute around 13% of the sample.

The TCR was taken from a woman between 40 and 55 years old in good health and CMV-seropositive. The sample consisted of PBMCs.

This receptor has the CDR3 CASSLVPQGAQGGIEQYF. The sequenced DNA is TGCGCCAGCAGCTTGGTGCCACAGGGGGCCCAAGGTGGTATCGAGCAGTACTTC. The chain couples TRBV5-1 to TRBJ2-7, with TRBD1 identical over 9 junction bases. The CDR3 spans 18 residues, from the cysteine through the phenylalanine. This entry keeps only the CDR3 DNA: 54 bases, framed from base 1. V has 0 bases trimmed and J has 6 bases trimmed; junction bases matching no gene number 16. CDR1 and CDR2 are read off the germline V gene as SGHRS and YFSETQ. Extended through the reference TRBV5-1 and TRBJ2-7 proteins, this CDR3 yields the full variable domain: KAGVTQTPRYLIKTRGQQVTLSCSPISGHRSVSWYQQTPGQGLQFLFEYFSETQRNKGNFPGRFSGRQFSNSRSEMNVSTLELGDSALYLCASSLVPQGAQGGIEQYFGPGTRLTVT.